The subject of this entry is one TCR beta chain. No cognate antigen has been identified for it. One end of the junction is discordant with germline, which a read error may explain. The data originate from a study of PD-1 blockade in classical Hodgkin lymphoma (dated by TCRdb to between 2020 and 2021). Turning to the overall study: Nivolumab dosing was 3 mg/kg intravenously every 2 weeks, continuing until either disease progression or unacceptable toxicity. To define a peripheral blood immune signature of response to PD-1 blockade in classical Hodgkin lymphoma, the study combined TCR beta sequencing with CyTOF.

The Qiagen DNeasy kit was used to extract genomic DNA both from unsorted PBMCs and from the negatively selected CD4+ and CD8+ fractions. Using primers that anneal to V and J segments, immunoSEQ multiplex PCR amplified the TCR beta CDR3 regions. Amplification bias was minimized using a synthetic immune receptor repertoire, and residual bias was removed computationally after sequencing. The source study handled its data this way. Repertoire diversity was quantified as the Shannon entropy index using custom Python scripts. The unsorted, CD4+ and CD8+ repertoires were each analyzed separately, with the exception of combined analyses, where CD4+ and CD8+ sequences were merged in silico. Clonal expansion was defined as at least a 2-fold frequency increase after treatment relative to C1D1, with a pseudocount of 0.5 for undetected baseline clones. Singleton clones were defined as clones with 0 or 1 copy at C1D1, and non-singleton clones were defined as clones with 2 or more copies. By matching protein sequences in sorted samples from the same patient, clones expanded in unsorted samples were annotated as CD4+, CD8+ or unknown. Wilcoxon tests on paired samples were used to test changes in diversity from C1D1 to C4D1. TCRdb re-hosts the immuneACCESS table, in-frame sequences only. Its copies lack some clones; in the studies checked, an unresolved V gene accounts for under half of them, and the cause for the rest is not known. That table is the source of V, J and clone size, and D and trimming were worked out from the DNA. The sample records approximately 31,000 clones, roughly four fifths of which are singletons. About 0.8% of the sample goes to the ten largest clones.

Results the study describes overall, beyond this receptor: The study was restricted to a single clinical trial cohort, and the causes of repertoire differences, possibly disease activity or prior therapy, were left undefined. Baseline TCR diversity was reported as lower in newly diagnosed patients than in healthy donors, and lower still in relapsed/refractory patients. Trial patients achieving complete response had baseline diversity similar to newly diagnosed patients, whereas partial responders and progressors had significantly lower diversity. CD4+ but not CD8+ TCR diversity rose significantly by C4D1 (p=0.0027 vs p=0.16), most apparent in complete responders (p=0.02). Patients starting nivolumab less than 1 year after ASCT had lower diversity and were excluded from later analyses to avoid confounding by immune reconstitution.

Via the germline V gene, CDR1 is SNHLY and CDR2 FYNNEI. The CDR3 measures 13 amino acids from cysteine to phenylalanine. The entry retains the CDR3 DNA only, 39 bases that are in frame from base 1. The sample's time point, from its label and the paper: cycle 4 day 1 (C4D1), after around six weeks of nivolumab. Relapse after autologous stem cell transplantation had occurred in all trial patients, and cohorts A, B and C were distinguished by prior brentuximab vedotin exposure. CD4+ T cells were purified from thawed PBMCs by magnetic negative selection with a Miltenyi CD4+ T cell isolation kit. The trial cohort was composed of around 60 patients with relapsed/refractory classical Hodgkin lymphoma, for whom complete response, partial response or progressive disease was recorded as best overall response. In the multi-cohort phase II CheckMate 205 trial, trial patients received single-agent nivolumab. An independent review committee assessed best overall response by applying the 2007 International Working Group response criteria. Trial PBMCs were obtained immediately prior to nivolumab initiation (C1D1) and on therapy at cycle 2 day 1 and cycle 4 day 1. Peripheral blood was collected in 8 mL Vacutainer Cell Preparation Tubes, from which PBMCs were isolated by centrifugation and then cryopreserved. Purified CD4+ and CD8+ fractions were prepared only for cases with an additional available PBMC sample. On LS columns in a quadroMACS separator, the magnetically labelled cells were depleted, and the flow-through was collected as the purified fraction.

This receptor was taken from a human donor with classical Hodgkin lymphoma. This chain joins TRBV2 to TRBJ1-1; the D gene lacks a confident call. Here the sequenced sample was CD4+ T cells from blood, taken before the fourth cycle of nivolumab. The encoded CDR3 is CASSARLSTRLDF. The DNA reads TGTGCCAGCAGCGCCAGACTTTCGACTCGCCTGGATTTT.